A single TCR beta chain is shown here with its context. Antigen: not known. In the same sample, other DNA sequences code for this CDR3. This specimen belongs to a study of cytomegalovirus exposure and HLA in healthy donors. PCR amplification relied on 60 Vbeta primers (plus 13 Jbeta primers). Only in-frame clones appear in the TCRdb table, and some are missing; sequencing was by immunoSEQ multiplex PCR. Of over 150,000 clones listed, around 81% are singletons. The CDR3 is made up of 13 amino acids. CDR1 and CDR2 (germline): SGHRS, YFSETQ. J was trimmed by 5 bases and V by 4 bases; bases with no gene match: 2. General observations from the study: In an earlier analysis, most TCR beta V segments were productive about 87% or about 30% of the time. Sequencing artifact likely explains a cluster of highly shared sequence variants.

Sequencing was carried out using PBMCs. This rearrangement joins TRBV5-1 to TRBJ1-4; TRBD1 aligns across 7 bases. This TCR was sampled from a woman between 25 and 40 years old in good health and CMV-seronegative. The CDR3 coding sequence is TGCGCCAGCAGCCTGGGACAGAATGAAAAACTGTTTTTT. It is translated as CASSLGQNEKLFF.